The rows below give T cell receptor beta chains drawn from one sample of a study of PD-1 blockade in classical Hodgkin lymphoma. Here immunoSEQ multiplex PCR was the method, and the copy in TCRdb shows in-frame clones only, minus some. Here the sample spans 30,000 or so clones, about 80% being singletons. The source material was peripheral blood mononuclear cells (PBMCs), sampled before the fourth cycle of nivolumab. The source is a human donor with classical Hodgkin lymphoma. Each CDR3 is given without its conserved first and last residue. Size tells how often a clone was seen (once, few, many) or the class of an expanded clone, and some rows leave it out.

TRBV13	TRBJ2-1	.	14	ASSPESGEAYNEQF
TRBV28	TRBJ2-1	.	11	ASSLRSGSEQF
TRBV5-5	TRBJ2-7	medium-sized	12	ASSFMVASDEQY
TRBV27	TRBJ1-1	.	11	ASISAMNTEAF
TRBV28	TRBJ2-7	.	12	ASSPPTGNYEQY
TRBV7-9	TRBJ2-3	.	10	ASLQRGDTQY
TRBV29-1	TRBJ1-2	.	12	SAETPGFDYGYT
TRBV7-2	TRBJ2-7	.	12	ASSLGGSIYEQY
TRBV27	TRBJ1-1	.	11	ASWPGANTEAF
TRBV5-1	TRBJ2-7	.	13	ASSLGGGPDYEQY
TRBV7-9	TRBJ2-4	.	12	ASSSARTGNVQY
TRBV18	TRBJ1-1	.	11	ASSSIGQGKAF
TRBV18	TRBJ1-3	.	14	ASSRARGAPGNTIY
TRBV11-2	TRBJ1-5	.	13	ASSFPERYNQPQH
TRBV30	TRBJ2-1	.	12	AWSYGTSYNEQF